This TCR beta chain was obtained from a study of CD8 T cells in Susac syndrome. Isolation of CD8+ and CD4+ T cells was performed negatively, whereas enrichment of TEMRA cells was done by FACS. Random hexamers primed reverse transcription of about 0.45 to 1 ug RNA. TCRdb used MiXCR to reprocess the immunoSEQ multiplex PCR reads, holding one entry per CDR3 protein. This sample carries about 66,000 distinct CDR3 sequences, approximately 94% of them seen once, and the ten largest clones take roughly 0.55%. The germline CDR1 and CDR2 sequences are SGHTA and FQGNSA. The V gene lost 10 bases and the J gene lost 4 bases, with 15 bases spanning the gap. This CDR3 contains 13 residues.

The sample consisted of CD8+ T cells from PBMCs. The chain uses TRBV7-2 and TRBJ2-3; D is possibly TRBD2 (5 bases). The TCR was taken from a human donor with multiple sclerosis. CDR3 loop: CATGSSGADTQYF. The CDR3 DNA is TGTGCCACGGGGTCATCAGGTGCAGATACGCAGTATTTT.